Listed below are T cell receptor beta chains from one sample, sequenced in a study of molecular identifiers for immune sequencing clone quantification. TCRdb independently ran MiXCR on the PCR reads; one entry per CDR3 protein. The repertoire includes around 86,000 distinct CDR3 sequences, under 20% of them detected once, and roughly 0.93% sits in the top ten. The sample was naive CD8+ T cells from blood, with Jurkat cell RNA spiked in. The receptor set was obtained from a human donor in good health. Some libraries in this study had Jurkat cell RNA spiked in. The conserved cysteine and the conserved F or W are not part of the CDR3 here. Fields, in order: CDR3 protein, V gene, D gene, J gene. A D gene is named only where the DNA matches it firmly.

CDR3 protein: ASSDMTSGVADTQY
V gene: TRBV6-6
D gene: TRBD2
J gene: TRBJ2-3

CDR3 protein: ASSQVRGGGGTEAF
V gene: TRBV3-1
D gene: NA
J gene: TRBJ1-1

CDR3 protein: SVEGILQETQY
V gene: TRBV29-1
D gene: NA
J gene: TRBJ2-5

CDR3 protein: ASSVDQGRGTGELF
V gene: TRBV9
D gene: NA
J gene: TRBJ2-2

CDR3 protein: ASSDRDRANYGYT
V gene: TRBV2
D gene: NA
J gene: TRBJ1-2

CDR3 protein: ASSSWTDRNTEAF
V gene: TRBV12-3/TRBV12-4
D gene: NA
J gene: TRBJ1-1

CDR3 protein: ASHTGRVTFVDTQY
V gene: TRBV11-1
D gene: TRBD2
J gene: TRBJ2-3

CDR3 protein: AWETSDGYEQY
V gene: TRBV30
D gene: TRBD2
J gene: TRBJ2-7

CDR3 protein: ASRLGGFHEQF
V gene: TRBV11-2
D gene: TRBD2
J gene: TRBJ2-1

CDR3 protein: ASNLPPVTRVRTDTQY
V gene: TRBV19
D gene: NA
J gene: TRBJ2-3

CDR3 protein: ASSFAVGSGQNYEQY
V gene: TRBV5-4
D gene: TRBD1
J gene: TRBJ2-7

CDR3 protein: ASSVGVQGSETQY
V gene: TRBV9
D gene: NA
J gene: TRBJ2-5

CDR3 protein: ASSLINQPQFGSGNTIY
V gene: TRBV7-6
D gene: NA
J gene: TRBJ1-3

CDR3 protein: ASSQEQGGSYDEQF
V gene: TRBV7-6
D gene: NA
J gene: TRBJ2-1

CDR3 protein: ASSRPRGSGRFDEQF
V gene: TRBV27
D gene: TRBD2
J gene: TRBJ2-1

CDR3 protein: ASSLDPQRDVRETQY
V gene: TRBV7-9
D gene: TRBD2
J gene: TRBJ2-5

CDR3 protein: ASSLVALSYTGELF
V gene: TRBV28
D gene: NA
J gene: TRBJ2-2

CDR3 protein: ASSYSVVGGEQY
V gene: TRBV6-6
D gene: NA
J gene: TRBJ2-7

CDR3 protein: ASSPAAGYDYEQY
V gene: TRBV7-6
D gene: NA
J gene: TRBJ2-7

CDR3 protein: ASSPSNQETQY
V gene: TRBV7-9
D gene: NA
J gene: TRBJ2-5

CDR3 protein: ASSTPPFSGANVLT
V gene: TRBV12-3/TRBV12-4
D gene: NA
J gene: TRBJ2-6

CDR3 protein: ASSSEGQPQH
V gene: TRBV7-9
D gene: NA
J gene: TRBJ1-5

CDR3 protein: SVEDRKRGYEQY
V gene: TRBV29-1
D gene: TRBD2
J gene: TRBJ2-7

CDR3 protein: ASSLVSTEAF
V gene: TRBV11-2
D gene: NA
J gene: TRBJ1-1

CDR3 protein: ASSLGTGGFEQY
V gene: TRBV12-3/TRBV12-4
D gene: TRBD1
J gene: TRBJ2-7

CDR3 protein: ASSESSGIQETQY
V gene: TRBV2
D gene: TRBD2
J gene: TRBJ2-5

CDR3 protein: ASTPGLPRGGGRETQY
V gene: TRBV3-1
D gene: NA
J gene: TRBJ2-5

CDR3 protein: ASSVVEGYEQY
V gene: TRBV9
D gene: NA
J gene: TRBJ2-7

CDR3 protein: ASSQSGVQQGINTIY
V gene: TRBV4-1
D gene: TRBD1
J gene: TRBJ1-3

CDR3 protein: SVRDIQETQY
V gene: TRBV29-1
D gene: NA
J gene: TRBJ2-5

CDR3 protein: ASSQDYITYTEAF
V gene: TRBV4-3
D gene: NA
J gene: TRBJ1-1

CDR3 protein: SAVGLHLTDTQY
V gene: TRBV20-1
D gene: NA
J gene: TRBJ2-3

CDR3 protein: ASSPGARSGANVLT
V gene: TRBV18
D gene: NA
J gene: TRBJ2-6

CDR3 protein: ASSSYKSSYEQY
V gene: TRBV27
D gene: NA
J gene: TRBJ2-7

CDR3 protein: AGSQLAGTSDEQL
V gene: TRBV12-3/TRBV12-4
D gene: TRBD2
J gene: TRBJ2-1

CDR3 protein: ASSRQGADTEAF
V gene: TRBV6-5
D gene: TRBD1
J gene: TRBJ1-1

CDR3 protein: ASSQKGLQETQY
V gene: TRBV7-3
D gene: NA
J gene: TRBJ2-5

CDR3 protein: ASSSPGGANNEQF
V gene: TRBV12-3/TRBV12-4
D gene: NA
J gene: TRBJ2-1

CDR3 protein: ASSWARDSYEQY
V gene: TRBV5-1
D gene: NA
J gene: TRBJ2-7

CDR3 protein: ASSPPARLNTEAF
V gene: TRBV28
D gene: NA
J gene: TRBJ1-1

CDR3 protein: ASSSGGQIRTDTQY
V gene: TRBV11-2
D gene: TRBD1
J gene: TRBJ2-3

CDR3 protein: ASSLPTGLIDSGANVLT
V gene: TRBV28
D gene: NA
J gene: TRBJ2-6

CDR3 protein: SARDNRGNLYEQY
V gene: TRBV20-1
D gene: TRBD1
J gene: TRBJ2-7

CDR3 protein: ASSSGQGGTDEQF
V gene: TRBV28
D gene: TRBD1
J gene: TRBJ2-1

CDR3 protein: ASSYDEKLF
V gene: TRBV6-2/TRBV6-3
D gene: NA
J gene: TRBJ1-4

CDR3 protein: ASSFDRGPPNTEAF
V gene: TRBV28
D gene: TRBD1
J gene: TRBJ1-1

CDR3 protein: ASSLSATEGEQY
V gene: TRBV27
D gene: NA
J gene: TRBJ2-7

CDR3 protein: ASSLSRDRRSGANVLT
V gene: TRBV27
D gene: NA
J gene: TRBJ2-6

CDR3 protein: ASSSGQGTDTQY
V gene: TRBV7-9
D gene: TRBD1
J gene: TRBJ2-3

CDR3 protein: ASSQDRGTQY
V gene: TRBV4-1
D gene: NA
J gene: TRBJ2-5

CDR3 protein: ASSGHGQSPYEQC
V gene: TRBV7-9
D gene: NA
J gene: TRBJ2-7

CDR3 protein: ASSSRTSGGYEQY
V gene: TRBV28
D gene: TRBD2
J gene: TRBJ2-7

CDR3 protein: ASSQDWRENIQY
V gene: TRBV4-3
D gene: NA
J gene: TRBJ2-4

CDR3 protein: AWSVLAGPYNEQF
V gene: TRBV30
D gene: TRBD2
J gene: TRBJ2-1

CDR3 protein: ASSSLTGLNTEAL
V gene: TRBV27
D gene: NA
J gene: TRBJ1-1

CDR3 protein: ASSFLDRELQYEQY
V gene: TRBV6-8
D gene: TRBD1
J gene: TRBJ2-7